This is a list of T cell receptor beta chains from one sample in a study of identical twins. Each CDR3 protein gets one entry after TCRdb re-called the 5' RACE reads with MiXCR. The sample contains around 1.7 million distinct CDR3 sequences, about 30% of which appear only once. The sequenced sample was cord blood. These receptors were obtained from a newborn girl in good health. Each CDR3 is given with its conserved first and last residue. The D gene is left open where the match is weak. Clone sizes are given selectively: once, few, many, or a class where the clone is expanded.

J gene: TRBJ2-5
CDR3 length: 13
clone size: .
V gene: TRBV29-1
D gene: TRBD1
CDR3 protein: CSYGQGAGETQYF
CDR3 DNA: TGCAGCTACGGACAGGGGGCAGGGGAGACCCAGTACTTC

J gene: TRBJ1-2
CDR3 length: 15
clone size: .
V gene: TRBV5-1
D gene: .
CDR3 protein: CASPPGADLFYGYTF
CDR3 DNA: TGCGCCTCTCCCCCGGGGGCCGACCTCTTCTATGGCTACACCTTC

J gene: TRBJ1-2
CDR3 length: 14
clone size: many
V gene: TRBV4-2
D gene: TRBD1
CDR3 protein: CASSHGDRVNGYTF
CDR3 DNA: TGTGCCAGCAGCCATGGGGACAGGGTCAATGGCTACACCTTC

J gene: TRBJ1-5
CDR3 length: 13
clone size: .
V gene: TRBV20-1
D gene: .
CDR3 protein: CSATNRLNQPQHF
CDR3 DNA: TGCAGTGCTACTAACAGGTTGAATCAGCCCCAGCATTTT

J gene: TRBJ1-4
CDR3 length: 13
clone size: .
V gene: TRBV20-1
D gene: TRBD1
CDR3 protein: CSAKGQVGEKLFF
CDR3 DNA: TGCAGTGCTAAAGGACAGGTCGGAGAAAAACTGTTTTTT

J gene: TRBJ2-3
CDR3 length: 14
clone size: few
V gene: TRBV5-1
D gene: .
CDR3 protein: CASSSTGDTDTQYF
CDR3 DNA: TGCGCCAGCAGCTCGACAGGTGACACAGATACGCAGTATTTT

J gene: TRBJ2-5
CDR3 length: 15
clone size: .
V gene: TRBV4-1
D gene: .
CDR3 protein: CASSPVLSDKETQYF
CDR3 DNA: TGCGCCAGCAGCCCCGTTCTCTCGGATAAAGAGACCCAGTACTTC

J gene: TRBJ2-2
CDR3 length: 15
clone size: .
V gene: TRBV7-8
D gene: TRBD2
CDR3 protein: CASSLRGGLGGELFF
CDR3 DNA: TGTGCCAGCAGCTTACGGGGAGGGCTCGGCGGGGAGCTGTTTTTT

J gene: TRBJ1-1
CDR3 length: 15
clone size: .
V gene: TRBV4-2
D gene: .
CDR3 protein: CASSGIGGQGLEAFF
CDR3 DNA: TGTGCCAGCAGCGGAATAGGCGGGCAGGGACTTGAAGCTTTCTTT

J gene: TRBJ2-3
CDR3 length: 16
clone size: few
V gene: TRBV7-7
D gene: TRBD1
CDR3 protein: CASSEGASSSTDTQYF
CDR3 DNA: TGTGCCAGCAGCGAGGGGGCTAGTTCTAGCACAGATACGCAGTATTTT

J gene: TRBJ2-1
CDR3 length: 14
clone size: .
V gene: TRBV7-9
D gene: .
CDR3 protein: CASSFIPREGEQFF
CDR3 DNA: TGTGCCAGCAGCTTTATCCCGAGAGAGGGTGAGCAGTTCTTC

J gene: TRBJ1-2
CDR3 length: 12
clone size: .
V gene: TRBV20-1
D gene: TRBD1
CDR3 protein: CSAYTGGYGYTF
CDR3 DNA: TGCAGTGCCTATACAGGGGGCTATGGCTACACCTTC

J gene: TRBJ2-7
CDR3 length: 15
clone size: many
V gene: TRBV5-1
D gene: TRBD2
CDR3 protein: CASSLVTSGGYEQYF
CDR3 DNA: TGCGCCAGCAGCTTGGTGACTAGCGGAGGTTACGAGCAGTACTTC

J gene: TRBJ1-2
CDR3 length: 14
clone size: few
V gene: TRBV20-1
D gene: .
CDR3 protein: CSAREHAPNYGYTF
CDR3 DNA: TGCAGTGCTAGGGAACACGCCCCAAACTATGGCTACACCTTC

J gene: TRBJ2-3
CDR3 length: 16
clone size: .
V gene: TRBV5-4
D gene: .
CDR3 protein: CASSPSSGLLTDTQYF
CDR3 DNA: TGTGCCAGCAGCCCGTCAAGCGGGCTACTCACAGATACGCAGTATTTT

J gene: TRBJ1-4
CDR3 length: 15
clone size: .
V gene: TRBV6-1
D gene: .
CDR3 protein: CASSPGFVTNEKLFF
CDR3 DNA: TGTGCCAGCAGTCCAGGGTTTGTGACTAATGAAAAACTGTTTTTT

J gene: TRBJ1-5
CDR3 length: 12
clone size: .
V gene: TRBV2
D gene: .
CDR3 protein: CASEGWGQPQHF
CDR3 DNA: TGTGCCAGCGAGGGGTGGGGTCAGCCCCAGCATTTT

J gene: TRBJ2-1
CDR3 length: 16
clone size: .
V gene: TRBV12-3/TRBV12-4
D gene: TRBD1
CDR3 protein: CASSPGQGTKLNERFF
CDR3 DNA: TGTGCCAGCAGTCCCGGACAGGGGACGAAGCTCAATGAGCGGTTCTTC

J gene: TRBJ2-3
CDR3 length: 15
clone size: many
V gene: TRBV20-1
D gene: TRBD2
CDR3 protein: CSAITSGGATDTQYF
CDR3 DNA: TGCAGTGCCATCACTAGCGGGGGGGCCACAGATACGCAGTATTTT

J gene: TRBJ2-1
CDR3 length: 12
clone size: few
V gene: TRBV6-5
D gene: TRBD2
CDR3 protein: CAAGLAGDEQFF
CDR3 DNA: TGTGCCGCGGGACTAGCGGGAGATGAGCAGTTCTTC

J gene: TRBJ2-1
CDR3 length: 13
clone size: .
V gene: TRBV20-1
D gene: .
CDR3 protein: CSTRVASDNEQFF
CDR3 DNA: TGCAGTACTAGAGTGGCTAGTGACAATGAGCAGTTCTTC

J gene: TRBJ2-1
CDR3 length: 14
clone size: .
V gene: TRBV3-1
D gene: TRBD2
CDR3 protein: CASRNLAGFDEQFF
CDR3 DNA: TGTGCCAGCAGAAATCTAGCGGGGTTCGATGAGCAGTTCTTC

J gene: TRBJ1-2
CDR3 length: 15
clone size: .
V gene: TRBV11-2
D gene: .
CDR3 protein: CASSLDRVGVNGYTF
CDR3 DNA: TGTGCCAGCAGCTTAGATCGGGTCGGGGTTAATGGCTACACCTTC

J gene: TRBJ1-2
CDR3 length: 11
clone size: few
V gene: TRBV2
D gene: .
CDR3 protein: CASTPSYGYTF
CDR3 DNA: TGTGCCAGCACCCCCAGCTATGGCTACACCTTC

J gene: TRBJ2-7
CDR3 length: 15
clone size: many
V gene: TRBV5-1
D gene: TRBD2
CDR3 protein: CASSFLAGIPYEQYF
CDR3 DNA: TGCGCCAGCAGCTTTTTAGCGGGAATCCCCTACGAGCAGTACTTC

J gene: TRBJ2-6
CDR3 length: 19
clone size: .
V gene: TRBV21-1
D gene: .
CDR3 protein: CASSKARGELHSGANVLTF
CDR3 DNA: TGTGCCAGCAGCAAAGCCCGTGGGGAACTCCACTCTGGGGCCAACGTCCTGACTTTC